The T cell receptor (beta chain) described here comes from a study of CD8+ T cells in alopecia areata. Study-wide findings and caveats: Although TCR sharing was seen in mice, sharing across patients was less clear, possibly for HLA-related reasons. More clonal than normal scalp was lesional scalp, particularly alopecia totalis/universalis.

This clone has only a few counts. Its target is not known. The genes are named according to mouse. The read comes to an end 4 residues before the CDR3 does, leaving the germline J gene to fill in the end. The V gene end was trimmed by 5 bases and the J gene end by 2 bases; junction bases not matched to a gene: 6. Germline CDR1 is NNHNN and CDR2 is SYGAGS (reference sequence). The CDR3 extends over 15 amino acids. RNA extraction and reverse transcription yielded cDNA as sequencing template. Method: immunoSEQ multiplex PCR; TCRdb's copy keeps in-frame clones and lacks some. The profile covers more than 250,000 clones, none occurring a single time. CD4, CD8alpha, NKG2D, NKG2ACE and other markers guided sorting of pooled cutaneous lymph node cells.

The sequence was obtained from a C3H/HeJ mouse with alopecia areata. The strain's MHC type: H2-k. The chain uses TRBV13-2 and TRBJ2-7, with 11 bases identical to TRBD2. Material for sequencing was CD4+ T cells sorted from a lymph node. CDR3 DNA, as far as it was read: TGTGCCAGCGGCGCTCCGGGACTGGGGGCCTAT. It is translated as CASGAPGLGAY. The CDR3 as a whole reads CASGAPGLGAYEQYF.